The next 31 T cell receptor beta chains were all read from a single sample in a study of glioma-infiltrating T cells. Using RNA template, CDR3s of TCR alpha and beta were amplified with iRepertoire arm-PCR. A single record per CDR3 protein comes from TCRdb applying MiXCR to the multiplex PCR reads. The data hold 90,000 or so distinct CDR3 sequences, with roughly 37% observed a single time. Sequenced input: glioma tissue, nonneoplastic brain tissue, or PBMCs (not recorded which). These receptors were collected from a human donor with low-grade glioma or glioblastoma, undergoing nonglioma brain surgery, or in good health (not recorded which).

This clonotype was seen at least ten times. This chain links TRBV5-1 with TRBJ2-7; D gene uncertain. Trimming pared 0 bases from V and 2 bases from J, leaving 9 bases between. CDR3 size: 14 residues. Germline CDR1 SGHRS, CDR2 YFSETQ. CDR3 sequence reads: CASSLDGSPYEQYF. The CDR3 DNA reads TGCGCCAGCAGCTTGGATGGCAGCCCCTACGAGCAGTACTTC.

For this clonotype: A much bigger clone sits one base away, suggesting this may be a read error. The rearrangement joins TRBV28 to TRBJ2-6; perhaps TRBD1 as D (6 bases). V shed 5 bases and J shed 0 bases, with 11 bases lying between them. CDR3 size: 16 residues. CDR1 and CDR2 from the germline V gene are MDHEN and SYDVKM. CDR3 residues: CASSGRQVSGANVLTF. As DNA, the CDR3 is TGTGCCAGCAGTGGTCGACAGGTCTCTGGGGCCAACGTCCTGACTTTC.

At least ten counts were recorded for this clonotype. V is TRBV6-5 and J is TRBJ2-7; the D gene is possibly TRBD2 (6 bases). The V end was cut by 2 bases, the J end by 3 bases, with 11 bases between. The CDR3 has 14 residues. Germline-derived CDR1 and CDR2 are MNHEY and SVGAGI. CDR3 in DNA: TGTGCCAGCAGTTACGGGACTTCTATCTACGAGCAGTACTTC. Amino acid sequence: CASSYGTSIYEQYF.

Details on this clonotype: A read error may explain this, as a much larger clone is one base away. V gene TRBV12-3 or TRBV12-4 combines with J gene TRBJ1-1; D unresolved. CDR3 length equals 14 residues. The CDR3 DNA is TGTGCCAGCAGTTTTAGCCAGATGAACACTGGAGCTTTCTTT. This codes for CASSFSQMNTGAFF.

About this clonotype: The CDR3 does not close with the conserved phenylalanine or tryptophan, likely indicating a read error. The V and J genes are TRBV14 and TRBJ2-1; tentative D call: TRBD2 (5 bases). The CDR3 extends over 14 amino acids. Per germline, CDR1 SGHDN and CDR2 FVKESK. The CDR3 DNA reads as TGTGCCAGCAGCCAAGGTACTAGGAGGAATGGGCAGTTCCTC. This translates into CASSQGTRRNGQFL.

This clonotype came up many times. V is TRBV7-9 and J is TRBJ2-3, with a weak D call TRBD2 (5 bases). The CDR3 is 13 residues long. V was cut by 6 bases and J by 6 bases, with 13 bases left in between. Germline V gives CDR1 SEHNR, CDR2 FQNEAQ (reference sequence). The DNA of the CDR3 is TGTGCCAGCAGGAGCGCTAGCTTGGATACGCAGTATTTT. Translated, it gives CASRSASLDTQYF.

This clonotype has at least ten counts. V and J are TRBV7-9 and TRBJ2-3, with a weak D call TRBD2 (6 bases). Trimming took 5 bases from V and 2 from J, leaving 14 bases between them. Germline values: CDR1 SEHNR, CDR2 FQNEAQ (reference sequence). This CDR3 spans 15 amino acids. CDR3 sequence reads: CASSPLGGDTDTQYF. CDR3 bases: TGTGCCAGCAGCCCGCTCGGAGGGGACACAGATACGCAGTATTTT.

This clonotype occurred once. Possible read error: a much larger clone is one base away. This chain links TRBV29-1 with TRBJ2-1; 8 bases match TRBD2. CDR3 length equals 15 residues. The J segment lost 7 bases and the V segment lost 7 bases, leaving 15 bases of the junction unmatched. CDR1 and CDR2 from the germline V gene are SQVTM and ANQGSEA. The CDR3 nucleotides read TGCAGCGGACCAGTTTTTGGGACTAGTAATAATGAGCAGTTCTTC. Its translation: CSGPVFGTSNNEQFF.

As concerns this clonotype: This may arise from a read error, as a much more abundant clone is one base away. The V gene is TRBV2, the J gene TRBJ2-3; weak D call: TRBD2 (5 bases). In germline, CDR1 is SNHLY, CDR2 FYNNEI. This CDR3 has 14 residues. V lost 6 bases and J 3 bases, leaving 13 bases between the germline ends. CDR3 bases: TGTGCCAGCAGGGCTCACACTAGAACAGATACGCAGTATTTT. It codes for CASRAHTRTDTQYF.

In its sample, this clonotype was seen many times. V and J are TRBV20-1 and TRBJ1-5; no reliable D call. Trimming shortened V by 2 bases and J by 5 bases, and 7 bases separated the two germline ends. The CDR3 runs to 12 residues. Germline V gives CDR1 DFQATT, CDR2 SNEGSKA (reference sequence). The CDR3 region is CSARTGDQPQHF. CDR3 nucleotide sequence: TGCAGTGCTAGAACTGGAGATCAGCCCCAGCATTTT.

This clonotype was observed a few times. A much larger clone differs by one base, so this may be a read error. This sequence joins TRBV14 and TRBJ2-1; D remains ambiguous. The CDR3 has 13 amino acids. The germline V and J ends were trimmed by 4 bases and 9 bases, with 13 bases remaining between them. CDR1 SGHDN and CDR2 FVKESK come from the germline V gene. The CDR3 here is CASSRDLESEQFF. CDR3 bases: TGTGCCAGCAGCCGAGATCTTGAGAGTGAGCAGTTCTTC.

This clonotype was detected ten times or more. This chain links TRBV10-3 with TRBJ2-7, with 11 bases aligning to TRBD1. This CDR3 region has 16 residues. Looked up from germline, CDR1 is ENHRY and CDR2 is SYGVKD. The J segment lost 3 bases and the V segment lost 2 bases, leaving 6 bases of the junction unmatched. Here the CDR3 reads CAISEITGTGGYEQYF. In DNA, the CDR3 is TGTGCCATCAGTGAGATCACCGGGACAGGGGGCTACGAGCAGTACTTC.

This clonotype was seen just once. A much larger clonotype is one base distant, so this may be a read error. The V call is TRBV5-1, the J call TRBJ2-7; a weak D match, TRBD2 (6 bases). The CDR3 spans 14 residues. Germline V gene lookup returns CDR1 SGHRS and CDR2 YFSETQ. Trimming removed 1 base at V and 10 bases at J, with 18 bases between. CDR3 in DNA: TGCGCCAGCAGCTTGACCGCCGGGGGTTGGGATCAGTACTTC. Translation gives CASSLTAGGWDQYF.

This clonotype was seen a few times. V is TRBV18 and J is TRBJ2-7; D tentatively fits TRBD1 or TRBD2 (6 bases each). Germline lookup yields CDR1 KGHSH and CDR2 LQKENI. The V end lost 4 bases, the J end lost 6 bases, and 22 bases lay between the germline ends. The CDR3 runs 16 residues. This CDR3 is CASSREPGHGGLEQYF. CDR3 DNA sequence: TGTGCCAGCTCACGTGAACCGGGACACGGGGGTCTCGAGCAGTACTTC.

This clonotype appeared many times. The chain has TRBV10-3 and TRBJ1-2, with 7 bases identical to TRBD1. This CDR3 comprises 18 residues. CDR1 is ENHRY, CDR2 SYGVKD, per germline. After removal of 0 bases from V and 8 bases from J, the junction contained 18 bases not matched to a gene. CDR3 in DNA: TGTGCCATCAGTGAGTCGGACAACTACCGGGACAGCTCATTGGGCTACACCTTC. Translating it yields CAISESDNYRDSSLGYTF.

This clonotype showed up many times. The rearrangement links TRBV11-2 to TRBJ2-7; tentative D call: TRBD2 (5 bases). With 0 bases removed from V and 3 bases from J, the gap between germline ends came to 12 bases. Germline values: CDR1 SGHAT, CDR2 FQNNGV. The CDR3 has 15 amino acids. The CDR3: CASSLEIASYYEQYF. CDR3 nucleotides: TGTGCCAGCAGCTTAGAAATTGCTAGCTACTACGAGCAGTACTTC.

The chain carries TRBV25-1 and TRBJ1-5; TRBD1 aligns across 8 bases. V gave up 6 bases and J gave up 4 bases; unmatched junction bases: 5. The CDR3 has 14 amino acids. The V gene's germline CDR1 is MGHDK and CDR2 SYGVNS. Here the CDR3 reads CASSGQGHNQPQHF. The CDR3 nucleotides read TGTGCCAGCAGCGGACAGGGACATAATCAGCCCCAGCATTTT.

Ten or more counts support this clonotype. The V and J genes are TRBV15 and TRBJ2-7; D uncertain. Germline V gene lookup returns CDR1 LNHNV and CDR2 YYDKDF (reference sequence). V was cut by 0 bases and J by 6 bases, with 9 bases left in between. CDR3 size: 13 residues. Here the CDR3 reads CATSRDIGSEQYF. CDR3 in DNA: TGTGCCACCAGCAGAGATATCGGTTCCGAGCAGTACTTC.

This clonotype was seen repeatedly, ten times or more. The V gene is TRBV18, the J gene TRBJ2-1; possibly TRBD2 for D (6 bases). The CDR3 loop spans 13 amino acids. V was trimmed by 3 bases and J by 5 bases, leaving 8 bases between them. CDR1 and CDR2 (germline): KGHSH, LQKENI. CDR3 DNA sequence: TGTGCCAGCTCACCCGGACTAAACAATGAGCAGTTCTTC. Amino acids: CASSPGLNNEQFF.

This clonotype was counted ten times or more. This chain links TRBV19 with TRBJ1-5; no clear D. Germline loops: CDR1 LNHDA, CDR2 SQIVND (reference sequence). The V and J ends lost 8 bases and 7 bases respectively, with 12 bases between them. CDR3 length equals 12 residues. The CDR3 DNA follows: TGTGCCAGTCGGGGAGGTAGGCAGCCCCAGCATTTT. It is translated as CASRGGRQPQHF.

This clonotype was detected ten times or more. V gene TRBV6-1 combines with J gene TRBJ2-7; D is unresolved. V shed 7 bases and J shed 2 bases, with 18 bases lying between them. CDR1 and CDR2 (germline): MNHNS, SASEGT. The CDR3 extends over 15 amino acids. CDR3 in DNA: TGTGCCAGCAACGGTGGTGCAGCCTCTCCCTACGAGCAGTACTTC. Its translation: CASNGGAASPYEQYF.

This clonotype was recorded many times. The chain links TRBV20-1 to TRBJ1-1; 7 bases are a match to TRBD1. Germline values: CDR1 DFQATT, CDR2 SNEGSKA (reference sequence). V shed 5 bases, J shed 3 bases, and the junction held 9 bases outside the gene matches. This CDR3 is 14 amino acids long. In DNA, the CDR3 is TGCAGTGCTCCTCCGACAGGGCGGTACACTGAAGCTTTCTTT. Its translation: CSAPPTGRYTEAFF.

This clonotype was found many times. The chain carries TRBV7-3 and TRBJ2-3; D gene ambiguous. This CDR3 spans 15 amino acids. Per germline, CDR1 SGHTA and CDR2 FQGTGA. V lost 1 base and J lost 3, with 11 bases in between. DNA of the CDR3: TGTGCCAGCAGCTTAAGATTAGGCGGTACAGATACGCAGTATTTT. Its translation: CASSLRLGGTDTQYF.

This clonotype was counted many times. This chain joins TRBV20-1 and TRBJ2-7, with D hard to call. Germline V gene data show CDR1 as DFQATT and CDR2 as SNEGSKA (reference sequence). Trimming shortened V by 6 bases and J by 6 bases, and 15 bases separated the two germline ends. The CDR3 is 12 amino acids. CDR3 nucleotides: TGCAGTGCCCCTGGTCCGGCGGCCGAGCAGTACTTC. Its protein is CSAPGPAAEQYF.

Ten or more counts support this clonotype. The chain is built from TRBV12-3 or TRBV12-4 and TRBJ2-5; 11 bases are a match to TRBD2. Losses at the gene ends were 6 bases for V and 3 bases for J; bases not matched to a gene: 3. The CDR3 is made up of 14 amino acids. CDR3 region: CASRKTSGEETQYF. DNA for the CDR3: TGTGCCAGCAGGAAGACTAGCGGGGAAGAGACCCAGTACTTC.

For this clonotype: A much larger clone is a single base away; this may be a read error. CDR3 DNA: TGCAGCGTTGATGACAAGTACTTGAACACTGAAGCTTTCTTT. Amino acids: CSVDDKYLNTEAFF. The chain uses TRBV29-1 and TRBJ1-1, with D uncertain. Germline CDR1 SQVTM, CDR2 ANQGSEA. Trimming took 3 bases from V and 0 from J, leaving 11 bases between them. The length of the CDR3 is 14 residues.

Note on this clonotype: A much larger clone lies one base from this, so it may be a read error. The CDR3 does not close with the conserved phenylalanine or tryptophan, likely indicating a read error. V is TRBV5-1 and J is TRBJ2-7; D is perhaps TRBD1 (6 bases). V dropped 0 bases and J dropped 0 bases, with 7 bases sitting between them. Germline V CDR1 and CDR2: SGHRS, YFSETQ. The CDR3 runs to 14 residues. CDR3 sequence: CASSLEGDSYEQYS. CDR3 bases: TGCGCCAGCAGCTTGGAGGGGGACTCCTACGAGCAGTACTCC.

There are many counts of this clonotype. This chain uses TRBV20-1 with TRBJ1-2, with a weak D call TRBD1 (6 bases). Germline V gene data show CDR1 as DFQATT and CDR2 as SNEGSKA (reference sequence). This CDR3 contains 14 residues. Trimming took 0 bases from V and 4 from J, leaving 12 bases between them. CDR3 sequence (DNA): TGCAGTGCTAGAGATTCGGGACACCTCTATGGCTACACCTTC. Protein product: CSARDSGHLYGYTF.

The chain combines TRBV7-9 with TRBJ2-1; either TRBD1 or TRBD2 may supply D (5 bases each). This CDR3 is 14 amino acids long. Germline loops: CDR1 SEHNR, CDR2 FQNEAQ (reference sequence). V dropped 2 bases and J dropped 10 bases, with 15 bases sitting between them. The chain's CDR3 is CASSLSGRIYEQFF. For the CDR3, the DNA is TGTGCCAGCAGCTTATCGGGACGGATATACGAGCAGTTCTTC. The whole variable domain, remainder taken from reference TRBV7-9 and TRBJ2-1, is DTGVSQNPRHKITKRGQNVTFRCDPISEHNRLYWYRQTLGQGPEFLTYFQNEAQLEKSRLLSDRFSAERPKGSFSTLEIQRTEQGDSAMYLCASSLSGRIYEQFFGPGTRLTVL.

As to this clonotype: Possible read error: a much larger clone is one base away. Given the absence of the conserved phenylalanine or tryptophan at the CDR3 end, a read error is likely. The chain's CDR3 is CASSFGGSGANVLTL. In DNA form, the CDR3 reads TGTGCCAGCAGTTTCGGGGGCTCTGGGGCCAACGTCCTGACTTTA. The chain carries TRBV12-3 or TRBV12-4 and TRBJ2-6, with D possibly TRBD2 on 6 matching bases. CDR3 length: 15 residues. V was cut by 3 bases and J by 0 bases, with 6 bases left in between.

Ten or more counts support this clonotype. The chain employs TRBV24-1 and TRBJ2-7; 7 bases agree with TRBD1. J lost 6 bases, V lost 5 bases, and 6 bases had no gene match. CDR3 length equals 13 residues. Germline CDR1 reads KGHDR; CDR2 reads SFDVKD. In DNA form, the CDR3 reads TGTGCCACCAGTGGTTCAGGGGGTAGCGAGCAGTACTTC. Protein product: CATSGSGGSEQYF.